This paragraph covers one T cell receptor beta chain sequence. What it binds is not known. This specimen belongs to a study of CD8 T cells in ankylosing spondylitis. General study findings and limits: The disease-linked clones had a CD8+ phenotype and low blood frequencies. A TCR beta motif of roughly 8 highly homologous variants appeared characteristic of ankylosing spondylitis blood.

MiXCR was run by TCRdb on the 5' RACE reads, yielding one entry per CDR3 protein. The top ten clones hold more than 13% of a sample with about 210,000 distinct CDR3 sequences, around 7.9% of them seen once. The CDR3 is 16 amino acids. The germline V and J ends were trimmed by 5 bases and 3 bases, with 20 bases remaining between them. Germline V gene lookup returns CDR1 SGHAT and CDR2 FQDESV (reference sequence). The rearrangement joins TRBV11-1 to TRBJ2-7; D tentatively reads TRBD1 or TRBD2 (5 bases each). This TCR came from a male donor with ankylosing spondylitis. The specimen was blood, either unsorted or a sorted T cell fraction (not recorded which). CDR3 region: CASSPLRGESVYEQYF. In nucleotides, the CDR3 is TGTGCCAGCAGCCCCCTGAGGGGAGAATCGGTCTACGAGCAGTACTTC.